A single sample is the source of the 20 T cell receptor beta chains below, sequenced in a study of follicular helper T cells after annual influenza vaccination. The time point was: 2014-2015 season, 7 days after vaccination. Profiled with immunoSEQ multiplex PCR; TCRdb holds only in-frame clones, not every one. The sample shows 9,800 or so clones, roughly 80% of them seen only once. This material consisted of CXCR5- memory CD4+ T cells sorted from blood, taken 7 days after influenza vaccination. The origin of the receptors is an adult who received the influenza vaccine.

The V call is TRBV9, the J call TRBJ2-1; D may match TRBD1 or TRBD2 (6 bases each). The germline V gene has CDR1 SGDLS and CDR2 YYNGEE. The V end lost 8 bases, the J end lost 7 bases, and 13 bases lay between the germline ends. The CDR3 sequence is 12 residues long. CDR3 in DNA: TGTGCCAGTAGGGGGGTGCGGAATGAGCAGTTCTTC. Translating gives CASRGVRNEQFF. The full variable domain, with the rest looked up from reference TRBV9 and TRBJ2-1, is DSGVTQTPKHLITATGQRVTLRCSPRSGDLSVYWYQQSLDQGLQFLIQYYNGEERAKGNILERFSAQQFPDLHSELNLSSLELGDSALYFCASRGVRNEQFFGPGTRLTVL.

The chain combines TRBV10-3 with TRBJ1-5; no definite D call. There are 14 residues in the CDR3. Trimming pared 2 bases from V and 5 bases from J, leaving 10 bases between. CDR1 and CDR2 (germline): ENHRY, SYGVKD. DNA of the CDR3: TGTGCCATCAGTGAGATAAGGGTCCATCAGCCCCAGCATTTT. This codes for CAISEIRVHQPQHF.

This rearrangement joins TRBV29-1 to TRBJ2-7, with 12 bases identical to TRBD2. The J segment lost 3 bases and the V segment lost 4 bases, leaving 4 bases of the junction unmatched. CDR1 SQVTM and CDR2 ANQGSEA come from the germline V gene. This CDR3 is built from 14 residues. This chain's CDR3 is CSVGLAGGIYEQYF. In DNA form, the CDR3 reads TGCAGCGTTGGGCTAGCGGGGGGGATCTACGAGCAGTACTTC.

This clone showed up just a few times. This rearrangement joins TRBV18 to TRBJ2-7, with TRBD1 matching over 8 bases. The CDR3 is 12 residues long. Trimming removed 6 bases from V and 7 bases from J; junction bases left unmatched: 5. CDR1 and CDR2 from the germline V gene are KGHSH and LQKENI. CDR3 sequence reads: CASSSRGLEQYF. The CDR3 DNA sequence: TGTGCCAGCTCCTCCAGGGGGCTTGAGCAGTACTTC. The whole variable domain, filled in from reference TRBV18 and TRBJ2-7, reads NAGVMQNPRHLVRRRGQEARLRCSPMKGHSHVYWYRQLPEEGLKFMVYLQKENIIDESGMPKERFSAEFPKEGPSILRIQQVVRGDSAAYFCASSSRGLEQYFGPGTRLTVT.

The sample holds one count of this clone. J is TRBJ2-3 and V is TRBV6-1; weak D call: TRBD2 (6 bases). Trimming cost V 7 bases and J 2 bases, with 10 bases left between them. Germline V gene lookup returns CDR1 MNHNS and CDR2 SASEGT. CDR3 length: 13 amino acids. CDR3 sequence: CASTLAITDTQYF. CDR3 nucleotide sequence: TGTGCCAGCACACTAGCAATCACAGATACGCAGTATTTT.

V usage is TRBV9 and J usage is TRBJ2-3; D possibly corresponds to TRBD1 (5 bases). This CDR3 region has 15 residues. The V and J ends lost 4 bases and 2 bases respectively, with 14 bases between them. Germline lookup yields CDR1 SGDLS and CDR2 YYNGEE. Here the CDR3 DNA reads TGTGCCAGCAGCTTGGGGCCTATTAACACAGATACGCAGTATTTT. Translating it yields CASSLGPINTDTQYF.

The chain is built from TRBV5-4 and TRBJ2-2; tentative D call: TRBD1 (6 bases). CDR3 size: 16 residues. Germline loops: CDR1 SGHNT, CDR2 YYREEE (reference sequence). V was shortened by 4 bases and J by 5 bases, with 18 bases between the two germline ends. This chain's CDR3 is CASSRAGTSGTGELFF. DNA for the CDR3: TGTGCCAGCAGCCGCGCCGGGACAAGTGGGACCGGGGAGCTGTTTTTT.

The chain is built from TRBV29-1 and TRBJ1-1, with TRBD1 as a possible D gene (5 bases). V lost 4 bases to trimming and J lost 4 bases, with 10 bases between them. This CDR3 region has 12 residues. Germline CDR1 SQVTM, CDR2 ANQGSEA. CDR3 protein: CSVVGRGTEAFF. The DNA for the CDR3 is TGCAGCGTTGTGGGGAGGGGCACTGAAGCTTTCTTT. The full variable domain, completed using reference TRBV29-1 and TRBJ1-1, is SAVISQKPSRDICQRGTSLTIQCQVDSQVTMMFWYRQQPGQSLTLIATANQGSEATYESGFVIDKFPISRPNLTFSTLTVSNMSPEDSSIYLCSVVGRGTEAFFGQGTRLTVV.

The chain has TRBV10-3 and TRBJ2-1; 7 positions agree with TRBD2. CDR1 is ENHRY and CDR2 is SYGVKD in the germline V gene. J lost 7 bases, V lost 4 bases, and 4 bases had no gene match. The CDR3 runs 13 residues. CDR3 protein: CAISGGGMNEQFF. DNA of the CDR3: TGTGCCATCAGTGGGGGGGGTATGAATGAGCAGTTCTTC.

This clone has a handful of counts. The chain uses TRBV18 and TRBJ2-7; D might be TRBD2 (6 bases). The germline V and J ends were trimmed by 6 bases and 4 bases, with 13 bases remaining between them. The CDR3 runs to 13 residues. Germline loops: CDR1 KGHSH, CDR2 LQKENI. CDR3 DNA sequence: TGTGCCAGCTCGCTAGCGACTGCTTACGAGCAGTACTTC. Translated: CASSLATAYEQYF.

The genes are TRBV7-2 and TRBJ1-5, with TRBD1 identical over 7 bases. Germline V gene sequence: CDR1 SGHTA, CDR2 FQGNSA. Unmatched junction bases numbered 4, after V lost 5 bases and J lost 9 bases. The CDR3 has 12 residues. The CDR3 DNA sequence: TGTGCCAGCAGCCTCAGGGGGAGGCCCCAGCATTTT. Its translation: CASSLRGRPQHF.

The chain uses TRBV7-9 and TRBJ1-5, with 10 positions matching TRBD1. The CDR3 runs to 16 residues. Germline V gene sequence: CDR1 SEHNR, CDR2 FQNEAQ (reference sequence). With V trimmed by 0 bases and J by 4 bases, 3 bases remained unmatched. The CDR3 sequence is CASSLARTGGNQPQHF. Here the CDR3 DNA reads TGTGCCAGCAGCTTAGCGAGGACAGGGGGAAATCAGCCCCAGCATTTT.

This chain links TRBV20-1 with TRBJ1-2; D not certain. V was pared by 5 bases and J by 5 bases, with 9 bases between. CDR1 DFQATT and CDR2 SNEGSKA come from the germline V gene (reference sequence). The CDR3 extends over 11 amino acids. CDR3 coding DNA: TGCAGTGCTGTGGAGAGATATGGCTACACCTTC. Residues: CSAVERYGYTF.

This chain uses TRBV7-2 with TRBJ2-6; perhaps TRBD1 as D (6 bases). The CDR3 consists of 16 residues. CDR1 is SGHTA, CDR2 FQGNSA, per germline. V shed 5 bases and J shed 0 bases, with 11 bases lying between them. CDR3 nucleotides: TGTGCCAGCAGCCCGGACAGCCTCTCTGGGGCCAACGTCCTGACTTTC. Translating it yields CASSPDSLSGANVLTF.

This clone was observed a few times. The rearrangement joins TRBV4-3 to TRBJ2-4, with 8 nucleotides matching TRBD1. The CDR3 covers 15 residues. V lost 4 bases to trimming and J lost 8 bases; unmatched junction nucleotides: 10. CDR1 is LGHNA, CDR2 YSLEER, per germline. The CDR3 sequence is CASSPGRGRGDIQYF. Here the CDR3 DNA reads TGCGCCAGCAGCCCCGGCAGGGGGCGCGGGGACATTCAGTACTTC.

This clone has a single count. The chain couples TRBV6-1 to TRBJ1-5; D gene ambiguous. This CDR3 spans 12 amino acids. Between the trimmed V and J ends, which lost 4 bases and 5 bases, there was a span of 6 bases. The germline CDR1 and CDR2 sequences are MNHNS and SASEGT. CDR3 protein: CASSVGHQPQHF. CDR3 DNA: TGTGCCAGCAGTGTAGGTCATCAGCCCCAGCATTTT.

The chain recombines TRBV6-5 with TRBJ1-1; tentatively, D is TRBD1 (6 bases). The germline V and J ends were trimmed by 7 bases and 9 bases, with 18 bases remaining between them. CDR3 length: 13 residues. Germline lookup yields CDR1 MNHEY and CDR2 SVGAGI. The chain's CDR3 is CASIQTGQGKAFF. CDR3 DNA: TGTGCCAGCATCCAAACAGGGCAGGGAAAAGCTTTCTTT.

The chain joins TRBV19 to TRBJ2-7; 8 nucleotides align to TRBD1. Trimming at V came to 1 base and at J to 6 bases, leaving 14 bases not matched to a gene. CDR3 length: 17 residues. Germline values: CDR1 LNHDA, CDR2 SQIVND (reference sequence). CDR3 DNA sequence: TGTGCCAGTAGTATAGGCGCCTCCGGGACAGGTTCGGGCGAGCAGTACTTC. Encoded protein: CASSIGASGTGSGEQYF.

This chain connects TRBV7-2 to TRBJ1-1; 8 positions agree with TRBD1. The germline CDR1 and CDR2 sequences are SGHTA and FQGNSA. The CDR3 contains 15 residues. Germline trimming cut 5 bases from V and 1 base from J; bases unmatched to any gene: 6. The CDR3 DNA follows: TGTGCCAGCAGCCTGCGGACAGGGAGGAACACTGAAGCTTTCTTT. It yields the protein CASSLRTGRNTEAFF. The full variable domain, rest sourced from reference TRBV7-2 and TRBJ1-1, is GAGVSQSPSNKVTEKGKDVELRCDPISGHTALYWYRQSLGQGLEFLIYFQGNSAPDKSGLPSDRFSAERTGGSVSTLTIQRTQQEDSAVYLCASSLRTGRNTEAFFGQGTRLTVV.

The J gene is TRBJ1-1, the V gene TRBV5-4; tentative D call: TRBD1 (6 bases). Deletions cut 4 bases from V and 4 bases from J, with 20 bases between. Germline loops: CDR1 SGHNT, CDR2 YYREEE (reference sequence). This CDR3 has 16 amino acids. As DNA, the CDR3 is TGTGCCAGCAGCGATTGGGGGCGGGGGTTCAGCACTGAAGCTTTCTTT. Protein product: CASSDWGRGFSTEAFF.